A single sample gave rise to the 5 T cell receptor beta chains below, sequenced in a study of CD8+CD57+ T cells in acquired aplastic anemia. CDR3 and TCR beta VDJ profiling relied on genomic DNA as the template. One entry per CDR3 protein, called by TCRdb with MiXCR from the reads. The sample carries around 210,000 distinct CDR3 sequences, 60% to 80% recorded once. Sequencing was done on patients that had shown CD8+CD57+ cell expansion by flow cytometry. Source material: sorted CD4+, CD8+, or CD8+CD57+ T cells (not recorded which) from PBMCs. These receptors were collected from a human donor with aplastic anemia.

This chain links TRBV2 with TRBJ2-7; D not certain. Trimming took off 6 bases at V and 2 bases at J, with 11 bases between the two ends. The CDR3 spans 13 residues. Germline V gene data show CDR1 as SNHLY and CDR2 as FYNNEI. The CDR3 nucleotides read TGTGCCAGCAGCCCACAGCATCCCTACGAGCAGTACTTC. It translates to CASSPQHPYEQYF.

The chain uses TRBV6-6 and TRBJ2-6; the D gene is possibly TRBD1 (5 bases). The germline gives CDR1 MNHNY, CDR2 SVGAGI (reference sequence). Trimming left V 5 bases short and J 2 bases short, with 7 bases between. This CDR3 region has 14 residues. CDR3 DNA sequence: TGTGCCAGCAGTCCAGGGACTGGGGCCAACGTCCTGACTTTC. It codes for CASSPGTGANVLTF.

The chain has TRBV2 and TRBJ2-7; 10 bases are shared with TRBD2. The germline CDR1 and CDR2 sequences are SNHLY and FYNNEI. V lost 3 bases to trimming and J lost 2 bases; unmatched junction nucleotides: 7. The CDR3 contains 16 residues. This CDR3 is CASSDGWLAGAYEQYF. As DNA, the CDR3 is TGTGCCAGCAGTGACGGTTGGCTAGCGGGAGCCTACGAGCAGTACTTC. Together with reference TRBV2 and TRBJ2-7, the CDR3 gives the full variable domain: EPEVTQTPSHQVTQMGQEVILRCVPISNHLYFYWYRQILGQKVEFLVSFYNNEISEKSEIFDDQFSVERPDGSNFTLKIRSTKLEDSAMYFCASSDGWLAGAYEQYFGPGTRLTVT.

This clonotype was detected ten times or more. This rearrangement joins TRBV7-3 to TRBJ1-3, with D unresolved. The V and J ends lost 5 bases and 2 bases respectively, with 13 bases between them. Germline values: CDR1 SGHTA, CDR2 FQGTGA. The CDR3 has 15 amino acids. The CDR3 DNA reads TGTGCCAGCAGCCGAGACGGATCTCCTGGAAACACCATATATTTT. This codes for CASSRDGSPGNTIYF.

This rearrangement joins TRBV7-2 to TRBJ1-1, with D possibly TRBD1 on 6 matching bases. Germline V gives CDR1 SGHTA, CDR2 FQGNSA. V dropped 6 bases and J dropped 0 bases, with 8 bases sitting between them. CDR3 size: 13 residues. The CDR3 region is CASRGGMNTEAFF. DNA for the CDR3: TGTGCCAGCAGAGGGGGAATGAACACTGAAGCTTTCTTT.